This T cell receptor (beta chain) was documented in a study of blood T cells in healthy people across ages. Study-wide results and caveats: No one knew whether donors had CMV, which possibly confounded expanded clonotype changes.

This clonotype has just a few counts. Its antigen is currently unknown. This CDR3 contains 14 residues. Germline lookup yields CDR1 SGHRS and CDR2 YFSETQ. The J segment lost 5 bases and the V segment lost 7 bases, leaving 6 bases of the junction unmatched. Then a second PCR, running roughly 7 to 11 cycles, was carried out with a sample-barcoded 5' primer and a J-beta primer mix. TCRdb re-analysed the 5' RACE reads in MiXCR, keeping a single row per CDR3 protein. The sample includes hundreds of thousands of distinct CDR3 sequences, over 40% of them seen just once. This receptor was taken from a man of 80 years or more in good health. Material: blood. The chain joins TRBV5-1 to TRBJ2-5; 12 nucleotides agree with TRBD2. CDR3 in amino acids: CASRTSGTWETQYF. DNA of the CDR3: TGCGCCAGCCGGACTAGCGGGACATGGGAGACCCAGTACTTC.